A single sample is the source of the 14 T cell receptor beta chains below, sequenced in a study of Ad26.COV2.S vaccination and SARS-CoV-2 variants. Stated treatment: 15 to 20 received Ad26.COV2.S at low or high dose, single or two shots; about 5 received placebo; per-sample allocation not given. Sampling took place 63 days after the first vaccine or placebo injection. TCRdb's table, derived via immunoSEQ multiplex PCR, lists solely in-frame clones and lacks some. Of 400,000 to 450,000 clones detected, 80% to 95% appear once; the ten largest clones hold roughly 4%. The sequences come from peripheral blood, collected in a trial of Ad26.COV2.S vaccine versus placebo. These receptors were collected from a person aged 18 to 65 who received the Ad26.COV2.S COVID-19 vaccine or a placebo.

The chain is built from TRBV7-8 and TRBJ2-7; TRBD1 aligns across 8 bases. With 5 bases clipped from V and 2 bases from J, the junction kept 8 bases outside the gene matches. CDR3 size: 15 residues. Germline V gene data show CDR1 as SGHVS and CDR2 as FQNEAQ. The CDR3 DNA follows: TGTGCCAGCAGCCCACCGGGACAGGCCACCTACGAGCAGTACTTC. It specifies CASSPPGQATYEQYF.

This chain joins TRBV6-5 and TRBJ2-7, with D possibly being TRBD1 (6 bases). Germline-derived CDR1 and CDR2 are MNHEY and SVGAGI. Trimming pared 6 bases from V and 0 bases from J, leaving 9 bases between. The CDR3 runs 13 residues. CDR3 loop: CASRRQDSYEQYF. CDR3 nucleotides: TGTGCCAGCAGACGACAGGACTCCTACGAGCAGTACTTC.

The J gene is TRBJ1-2, the V gene TRBV27, with 8 nucleotides matching TRBD1. The CDR3 extends over 13 amino acids. V lost 5 bases, J lost 8 bases, and 7 bases stayed unmatched. Germline CDR1 is MNHEY and CDR2 is SMNVEV (reference sequence). The CDR3 coding sequence is TGTGCCAGCAGTCCAGGGGGCGTGAGGGGCTACACCTTC. Its protein is CASSPGGVRGYTF.

This chain links TRBV3-1 (or the pseudogene TRBV3-2) with TRBJ2-2, with 7 bases matching TRBD2. The CDR3 sequence is 16 residues long. Per the germline V gene, CDR1 is LGHDT and CDR2 is YNNKEL (reference sequence). V lost 0 bases to trimming and J lost 2 bases; unmatched junction nucleotides: 3. CDR3 DNA: TGTGCCAGCAGCCAAGATCGGGGGGATAACACCGGGGAGCTGTTTTTT. Translating gives CASSQDRGDNTGELFF.

CDR3 in DNA: TGTGCCAGCAGCTTGGCCGGACGGGAGTATGGGCCTGGCTACACCTTC. It is translated as CASSLAGREYGPGYTF. J is TRBJ1-2 and V is TRBV5-5; D not resolved. The CDR3 is 16 amino acids. Per germline, CDR1 SGHKS and CDR2 YYEKEE (reference sequence). Trimming removed 0 bases at V and 7 bases at J, with 19 bases between. The full variable domain, completed using reference TRBV5-5 and TRBJ1-2, is DAGVTQSPTHLIKTRGQQVTLRCSPISGHKSVSWYQQVLGQGPQFIFQYYEKEERGRGNFPDRFSARQFPNYSSELNVNALLLGDSALYLCASSLAGREYGPGYTFGSGTRLTVV.

This clone was observed once. The J gene is TRBJ2-5, the V gene TRBV27; D gene unclear. CDR1 and CDR2 (germline): MNHEY, SMNVEV (reference sequence). This CDR3 is built from 15 residues. With 0 bases removed from V and 1 base from J, the gap between germline ends came to 9 bases. The CDR3 DNA follows: TGTGCCAGCAGTTTATCTAGAGCGTCCCAAGAGACCCAGTACTTC. Protein sequence: CASSLSRASQETQYF.

CDR3 protein: CASSSTSATYEQYF. CDR3 DNA: TGTGCCAGCAGTTCCACTAGCGCGACCTACGAGCAGTACTTC. This chain joins TRBV5-4 and TRBJ2-7, with 7 bases matching TRBD2. This CDR3 contains 14 residues. V dropped 5 bases and J dropped 2; count of bases not matched to a gene: 7. From germline, CDR1 is SGHNT and CDR2 YYREEE (reference sequence).

The chain links TRBV11-2 to TRBJ2-5; weak D call: TRBD1 (5 bases). The CDR3 consists of 15 residues. Germline CDR1 reads SGHAT; CDR2 reads FQNNGV. The V and J ends lost 5 bases and 2 bases respectively, with 15 bases between them. In DNA, the CDR3 is TGTGCCAGCAGCCCAGGCAGGGCCGAACAAGAGACCCAGTACTTC. Its protein is CASSPGRAEQETQYF.

This chain uses TRBV29-1 with TRBJ2-7; TRBD1 matches at 11 bases. There are 16 residues in the CDR3. J was trimmed by 0 bases and V by 3 bases; bases with no gene match: 7. Germline assignment: CDR1 SQVTM and CDR2 ANQGSEA. In DNA, the CDR3 is TGCAGCGTTGACCGCGGGACAGGGGGAACCTCCTACGAGCAGTACTTC. This codes for CSVDRGTGGTSYEQYF.

The chain uses TRBV6-2 or TRBV6-3 and TRBJ1-2, with D unclear. The V gene lost 2 bases and the J gene lost 0 bases, with 10 bases spanning the gap. The CDR3 extends over 15 amino acids. Germline CDR1 is MNHEY and CDR2 is SVGEGT. CDR3 sequence reads: CASSYSTETNYGYTF. CDR3 nucleotides: TGTGCCAGCAGTTACAGTACAGAGACTAACTATGGCTACACCTTC.

The chain joins TRBV6-6 to TRBJ2-1; the match to TRBD1 covers 10 bases. J gave up 6 bases and V 1 base, and 3 bases lay outside the gene matches. The CDR3 sequence is 15 residues long. From germline, CDR1 is MNHNY and CDR2 SVGAGI (reference sequence). CDR3 amino acids: CASSYLRDRGNEQFF. CDR3 sequence (DNA): TGTGCCAGCAGTTACTTGAGGGACAGGGGCAATGAGCAGTTCTTC.

This clone turned up a few times. The chain combines TRBV7-9 with TRBJ1-2, with D hard to call. V lost 0 bases and J lost 4, with 9 bases in between. The germline V gene encodes CDR1 SEHNR and CDR2 FQNEAQ (reference sequence). The CDR3 contains 14 residues. The CDR3 loop reads CASSLATQRYGYTF. CDR3 coding DNA: TGTGCCAGCAGCTTAGCCACTCAGCGCTATGGCTACACCTTC.

The chain carries TRBV27 and TRBJ1-3; 7 bases line up with TRBD1. Germline CDR1 reads MNHEY; CDR2 reads SMNVEV (reference sequence). J was trimmed by 4 bases and V by 10 bases; bases with no gene match: 10. CDR3 size: 14 residues. CDR3: CATRGTAAGNTIYF. The CDR3 nucleotides are TGTGCCACCCGCGGGACAGCAGCCGGAAACACCATATATTTT.

This clone appeared a single time. This chain uses TRBV18 with TRBJ1-1; 8 bases align to TRBD1. CDR1 and CDR2 (germline): KGHSH, LQKENI. Trimming at V came to 6 bases and at J to 11 bases, leaving 20 bases not matched to a gene. This CDR3 spans 16 amino acids. CDR3 DNA sequence: TGTGCCAGCTCTTCGGGGACAGGCGGTAGTTTATCTTTGGCTTTCTTT. Translated: CASSSGTGGSLSLAFF.